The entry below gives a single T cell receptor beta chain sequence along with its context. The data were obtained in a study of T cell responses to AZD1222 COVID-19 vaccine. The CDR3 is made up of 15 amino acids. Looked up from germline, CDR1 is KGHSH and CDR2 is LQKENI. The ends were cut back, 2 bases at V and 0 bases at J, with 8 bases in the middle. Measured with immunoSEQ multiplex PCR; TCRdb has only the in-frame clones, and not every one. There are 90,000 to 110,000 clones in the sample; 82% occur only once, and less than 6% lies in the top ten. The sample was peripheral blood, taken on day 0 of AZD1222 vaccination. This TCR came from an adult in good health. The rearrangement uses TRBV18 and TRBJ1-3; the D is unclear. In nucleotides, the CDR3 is TGTGCCAGCTCACCAGTAGTGAGCTCTGGAAACACCATATATTTT. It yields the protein CASSPVVSSGNTIYF.